The rows below give T cell receptor beta chains drawn from one sample of a study of identical twins. TCRdb used MiXCR to reprocess the 5' RACE reads, holding one entry per CDR3 protein. Of around 480,000 distinct CDR3 sequences listed, 14% were seen once; the top ten hold approximately 0.98%. These data were likewise used in another study, on yellow fever vaccine responses in identical twins.

Source material: CD4+ T cells sorted from blood. All receptors derive from a woman younger than 35 in good health. Both conserved end residues are part of each CDR3. A D gene is named only where the DNA matches it firmly. A row's size may be missing; if present it is once, few, many or a size class.

>TRBJ2-7|.|.|TRBV3-1
TGTGCCAGCAGCCAAGGGATTGGGAGTGGCGAGCAGTACTTC
CASSQGIGSGEQYF
>TRBJ2-7|.|.|TRBV2
TGTGCCAGCGGACAGAGCACCTACGAGCAGTACTTC
CASGQSTYEQYF
>TRBJ1-2|few|.|TRBV5-1
TGCGCCAGCCGCAAGGACAGACTGGGCTACACCTTC
CASRKDRLGYTF
>TRBJ1-2|.|TRBD1|TRBV3-1
TGTGCCAGCAGCCAAGACCCGACAGGGGGACAGGGCTACACCTTC
CASSQDPTGGQGYTF
>TRBJ1-1|few|.|TRBV3-1
TGTGCCAGCAGCCAAGTTGGGTCTGAAGCTTTCTTT
CASSQVGSEAFF
>TRBJ1-1|.|TRBD1|TRBV5-6
TGTGCCAGCAGCAGGCTGGACAGGGTGAACACTGAAGCTTTCTTT
CASSRLDRVNTEAFF
>TRBJ2-7|many|TRBD1|TRBV7-9
TGTGCCAGCAGCTACTTGGACAGGGTGTTCTACGAGCAGTACTTC
CASSYLDRVFYEQYF
>TRBJ2-7|.|.|TRBV20-1
TGCAGTGCTGCACTACGCGAGCAGTACTTC
CSAALREQYF
>TRBJ2-1|few|TRBD2|TRBV6-1
TGTGCCAGCAGTGACTATAGCGGGAGGAGTTTGGATGAGCAGTTCTTC
CASSDYSGRSLDEQFF
>TRBJ2-7|.|.|TRBV18
TGTGCCAGCTCACCTAGCACAATTTACGAGCAGTACTTC
CASSPSTIYEQYF
>TRBJ2-2|few|.|TRBV27
TGTGCCAGCAGTGCCTTTAGCGGGACAGACACCGGGGAGCTGTTTTTT
CASSAFSGTDTGELFF
>TRBJ2-6|.|.|TRBV5-1
TGCGCCAGCAGCTCGGGTCCGTCGGGGGCCAACGTCCTGACTTTC
CASSSGPSGANVLTF
>TRBJ2-2|few|TRBD2|TRBV19
TGTGCCAGTAGGTATAGACTAGCGGGAGTATCCACCGGGGAGCTGTTTTTT
CASRYRLAGVSTGELFF
>TRBJ2-4|.|.|TRBV20-1
TGCAGTGCTTGGTATAGCGGAATAAAAAACATTCAGTACTTC
CSAWYSGIKNIQYF
>TRBJ2-2|few|TRBD2|TRBV24-1
TGTGCCACCAGTGATTTGGGAGCGGGAGTAGTTGCCGGGGAGCTGTTTTTT
CATSDLGAGVVAGELFF
>TRBJ2-1|many|TRBD2|TRBV5-1
TGCGCCAGCAGCGCTGGGGGGGGCTCCTACAATGAGCAGTTCTTC
CASSAGGGSYNEQFF
>TRBJ2-5|few|.|TRBV2
TGTGCCAGCAGTGAAGGAGGCGGGGTAAAGACCCAGTACTTC
CASSEGGGVKTQYF
>TRBJ1-5|few|.|TRBV6-2/TRBV6-3
TGTGCCAGCAGTGTAGGGGCGTATCAGCCCCAGCATTTT
CASSVGAYQPQHF
>TRBJ2-3|few|.|TRBV7-2
TGTGCCAGCAGCCCCACACAGAGCACAGATACGCAGTATTTT
CASSPTQSTDTQYF
>TRBJ2-7|many|.|TRBV6-5
TGTGCCAGCAGTTACTCCCCTGACCCACCCAACGAGCAGTACTTC
CASSYSPDPPNEQYF
>TRBJ2-5|.|.|TRBV5-1
TGCGCCAGCAGCCCACCGGCAGAGACCCAGTACTTC
CASSPPAETQYF
>TRBJ2-1|.|.|TRBV12-3/TRBV12-4
TGTGCCAGCAGTTTAGCCCCCCCTACTAGAGATGAGCAGTTCTTC
CASSLAPPTRDEQFF
>TRBJ1-1|few|.|TRBV5-1
TGCGCCAGCAGCTCCCAAGGGAGGAACACTGAAGCTTTCTTT
CASSSQGRNTEAFF
>TRBJ2-2|.|TRBD2|TRBV30
TGTGCCTGGAGCATACCGGGACTAGCGGGAGGAGGTACCGGGGAGCTGTTTTTT
CAWSIPGLAGGGTGELFF
>TRBJ2-7|many|.|TRBV3-1
TGTGCCAGCAGCCAAGCCGGACTCTCCTACGAGCAGTACTTC
CASSQAGLSYEQYF
>TRBJ2-6|.|.|TRBV3-1
TGTGCCTGCAGCCAAAGCGCTTCAGGGGCCAACGTCCTGACTTTC
CACSQSASGANVLTF
>TRBJ2-3|.|.|TRBV11-2
TGTGCCAGCAGCTTACGAAGTAGACTAGAGGGAGTGGATACGCAGTATTTT
CASSLRSRLEGVDTQYF
>TRBJ2-5|.|TRBD2|TRBV30
TGTGCCTGGAGTGTACGAGCGGGGGGGACGGAGACCCAGTACTTC
CAWSVRAGGTETQYF
>TRBJ2-3|.|TRBD1|TRBV15
TGTGCCACCAGCAGAAACCCAACTACCGGGACAGCCACAGATACGCAGTATTTT
CATSRNPTTGTATDTQYF
>TRBJ2-1|few|.|TRBV5-4
TGTGCCAGCAGCCCGGCTAGGGTGCTCGGGGGTGAGCAGTTCTTC
CASSPARVLGGEQFF
>TRBJ2-1|.|TRBD1|TRBV12-3/TRBV12-4
TGTGCCAGCAGTCGGACAGGGAGATACAATGAGCAGTTCTTC
CASSRTGRYNEQFF
>TRBJ2-7|many|.|TRBV7-8
TGTGCCAGCAGCCAAATGGGGGCCATCTCTGGGGAGCAGTACTTC
CASSQMGAISGEQYF
>TRBJ2-7|.|.|TRBV7-2
TGTGCCAGCAGCTTAAGGGGCCGCTCCTACGAGCAGTACTTC
CASSLRGRSYEQYF
>TRBJ2-2|.|.|TRBV12-3/TRBV12-4
TGTGCCAGCAGCGCGAGAGGGTTGGGGCCCGGGGAGCTGTTTTTT
CASSARGLGPGELFF
>TRBJ2-1|many|TRBD2|TRBV12-3/TRBV12-4
TGTGCCAGCAGTTTTGACGGACTAGCGAGGAACGGGTTCTTC
CASSFDGLARNGFF
>TRBJ2-2|.|TRBD2|TRBV5-1
TGCGCCAGCAGCTTGGCCACTAGCGGGGGAAACACCGGGGAGCTGTTTTTT
CASSLATSGGNTGELFF
>TRBJ2-3|.|.|TRBV5-1
TGCGCCAGCAGCGAATTGGTTTTGGGCGGAACCCACACAGATACGCAGTATTTT
CASSELVLGGTHTDTQYF
>TRBJ1-1|.|TRBD1|TRBV7-9
TGTGCCAGCAGCGCCACGGGACAGGGATTTTCTGAAGCTTTCTTT
CASSATGQGFSEAFF
>TRBJ2-1|few|.|TRBV6-1
TGTGCCAGCAAGCCCGCTGGGTTAGGGAGAATATCGGACAATGAGCAGTTCTTC
CASKPAGLGRISDNEQFF
>TRBJ2-2|.|TRBD2|TRBV12-3/TRBV12-4
TGTGCCAGCAGTCCATATCGGGGGGCGAACACCGGGGAGCTGTTTTTT
CASSPYRGANTGELFF
>TRBJ2-5|few|.|TRBV27
TGTGCCAGCAGTCGCCCGAACCAAGAGACCCAGTACTTC
CASSRPNQETQYF
>TRBJ2-7|.|TRBD2|TRBV4-1
TGCGCCAGCAGCCAGTCCGGGACTAGCGGGTCCTTAAGCTCCTACGAGCAGTACTTC
CASSQSGTSGSLSSYEQYF
>TRBJ2-4|.|TRBD1|TRBV12-3/TRBV12-4
TGTGCCAGCAGTTTAGAGAGTTTAAATTCGAGACAGGGGGGTTCTTTGGCTGCCATTCAGTACTTC
CASSLESLNSRQGGSLAAIQYF
>TRBJ2-7|few|.|TRBV6-1
TGTGCCAGCAGTGAAGGGTCGGCGAGAGAGGGGCAGTACTTC
CASSEGSAREGQYF
>TRBJ2-5|few|.|TRBV20-1
TGCAGTGCTAGTCCATATTCTGGGGATCAAGAGACCCAGTACTTC
CSASPYSGDQETQYF
>TRBJ2-1|.|.|TRBV20-1
TGCAGTGCTAGATACGGTACGGGGAACTACAATGAGCAGTTCTTC
CSARYGTGNYNEQFF
>TRBJ2-3|few|TRBD1|TRBV9
TGTGCCAGCAGCGTAAAAGCCCCCCCTTTAGGGGGCCACTTTTCGTCCACAGATACGCAGTATTTT
CASSVKAPPLGGHFSSTDTQYF
>TRBJ1-1|.|TRBD1|TRBV30
TGTGCAACGGACAGGGGATTGAACACTGAAGCTTTCTTT
CATDRGLNTEAFF
>TRBJ2-1|.|.|TRBV5-1
TGCGCCAGCAGTGAGAGAACATACAATGAGCAGTTCTTC
CASSERTYNEQFF
>TRBJ2-3|.|.|TRBV27
TGTGCCAGCAGTTTCGCTTACACAGATACGCAGTATTTT
CASSFAYTDTQYF